Listed here are 12 T cell receptor beta chains from one sample, sequenced in a study of cytomegalovirus exposure and HLA in healthy donors. Both 60 Vbeta primers and 13 Jbeta primers went into the PCR. The protocol was immunoSEQ multiplex PCR, while the TCRdb copy is restricted to in-frame clones and leaves out a portion. The sample yields under 130,000 clones, 75% to 90% seen once. The sequenced sample consisted of PBMCs. The receptors were gathered from a young man in good health and CMV-seropositive.

The rearrangement joins TRBV27 to TRBJ1-1; tentative D call: TRBD1 (6 bases). Trimming cost V 5 bases and J 1 base, with 11 bases left between them. The CDR3 sequence is 14 residues long. Germline V gene lookup returns CDR1 MNHEY and CDR2 SMNVEV (reference sequence). The CDR3 is CASSTWTENTEAFF. In DNA, the CDR3 is TGTGCCAGCAGTACTTGGACAGAGAACACTGAAGCTTTCTTT.

The genes are TRBV5-6 and TRBJ1-2, with D possibly TRBD1 on 5 matching bases. In germline, CDR1 is SGHDT, CDR2 YYEEEE. V was pared by 7 bases and J by 4 bases, with 14 bases between. The CDR3 is 13 residues long. The DNA of the CDR3 is TGTGCCAGCGGGAGGGGTGCCGCCTATGGCTACACCTTC. Its protein is CASGRGAAYGYTF. The variable domain in full, with the rest retrieved from reference TRBV5-6 and TRBJ1-2, is DAGVTQSPTHLIKTRGQQVTLRCSPKSGHDTVSWYQQALGQGPQFIFQYYEEEERQRGNFPDRFSGHQFPNYSSELNVNALLLGDSALYLCASGRGAAYGYTFGSGTRLTVV.

V and J are TRBV7-8 and TRBJ1-4; 7 positions match TRBD1. V lost 6 bases to trimming and J lost 8 bases; unmatched junction nucleotides: 12. This CDR3 comprises 15 residues. From germline, CDR1 is SGHVS and CDR2 FQNEAQ. In nucleotides, the CDR3 is TGTGCCAGCAGTATCCGGACAGGCCTCCGGGAAAAACTGTTTTTT. Amino acids: CASSIRTGLREKLFF.

The V and J genes are TRBV12-5 and TRBJ1-5, with D perhaps TRBD1 (6 bases). The V gene lost 7 bases and the J gene lost 6 bases, with 13 bases spanning the gap. The length of the CDR3 is 13 residues. In germline, CDR1 is LGHNT, CDR2 FRNRAP. This CDR3 is CASAVGGGQPQHF. The CDR3 coding sequence is TGTGCTAGTGCCGTGGGAGGGGGTCAGCCCCAGCATTTT.

J is TRBJ1-2 and V is TRBV4-1; possibly TRBD1 for D (6 bases). V dropped 0 bases and J dropped 4 bases, with 18 bases sitting between them. The CDR3 is 17 residues long. The V gene's germline CDR1 is MGHRA and CDR2 YSYEKL. This CDR3 reads CASSQDPSGQTFYGYTF. The CDR3 DNA follows: TGCGCCAGCAGCCAAGATCCGTCAGGACAGACCTTCTATGGCTACACCTTC.

This chain joins TRBV7-2 and TRBJ1-1; D perhaps matches TRBD1 (5 bases). There are 17 residues in the CDR3. Germline V gives CDR1 SGHTA, CDR2 FQGNSA. Trimming removed 3 bases at V and 0 bases at J, with 17 bases between. The DNA for the CDR3 is TGTGCCAGCAGCTTTCCGGAGGGGTCAAACTTGAACACTGAAGCTTTCTTT. Its translation is CASSFPEGSNLNTEAFF.

This chain connects TRBV7-2 to TRBJ2-1, with TRBD1 matching 7 bases. The length of the CDR3 is 15 residues. Germline assignment: CDR1 SGHTA and CDR2 FQGNSA. The ends lost 4 bases at V and 0 bases at J; junction bases unmatched: 3. CDR3 nucleotide sequence: TGTGCCAGCAGCTCGACAGGGAGCTCCTACAATGAGCAGTTCTTC. Its protein product is CASSSTGSSYNEQFF.

This clone was detected only once. The V and J genes are TRBV6-5 and TRBJ2-1, with no clear D. Germline V gene lookup returns CDR1 MNHEY and CDR2 SVGAGI. The CDR3 has 14 residues. V lost 2 bases, J lost 5 bases, and 10 bases lay in between. CDR3 bases: TGTGCCAGCAGTTACGGGCCCGGCAACAATGAGCAGTTCTTC. Protein product: CASSYGPGNNEQFF.

The chain is built from TRBV7-2 and TRBJ2-1; 11 bases match TRBD1. Per the germline V gene, CDR1 is SGHTA and CDR2 is FQGNSA. Trimming at V came to 5 bases and at J to 8 bases, leaving 8 bases not matched to a gene. The CDR3 extends over 15 amino acids. The CDR3 loop reads CASSQRTGGNHEQFF. CDR3 in DNA: TGTGCCAGCAGCCAGCGGACAGGGGGCAATCATGAGCAGTTCTTC.

This chain connects TRBV5-4 to TRBJ1-4, with 7 bases that match TRBD1. This CDR3 is 15 amino acids long. Germline V lookup: CDR1 SGHNT, CDR2 YYREEE (reference sequence). V shed 0 bases and J 4 bases; nucleotides not matched to a gene: 3. Written as DNA, the CDR3 is TGTGCCAGCAGCTTGGATCAGGGGGGTAATGAAAAACTGTTTTTT. This codes for CASSLDQGGNEKLFF.

The chain couples TRBV19 to TRBJ1-5; the D gene is possibly TRBD1 (6 bases). The CDR3 runs 13 residues. With 7 bases removed from V and 4 bases from J, the gap between germline ends came to 11 bases. The germline V gene encodes CDR1 LNHDA and CDR2 SQIVND (reference sequence). In nucleotides, the CDR3 is TGTGCCAGTAAGAGGGGGGGTAATCAGCCCCAGCATTTT. Protein product: CASKRGGNQPQHF.

This sequence joins TRBV4-3 and TRBJ1-6; D is unresolved. The germline CDR1 and CDR2 sequences are LGHNA and YSLEER. The CDR3 consists of 18 residues. The V gene lost 0 bases and the J gene lost 3 bases, with 15 bases spanning the gap. The CDR3 loop is CASSQDRQTLSYNSPLHF. For the CDR3, the DNA is TGCGCCAGCAGCCAAGATCGGCAGACTTTGAGCTATAATTCACCCCTCCACTTT.